The rows below give T cell receptor beta chains drawn from one sample of a study of sequential checkpoint blockade in melanoma. Assay used: immunoSEQ multiplex PCR; TCRdb lists only in-frame clones, some missing. The table lists about 32,000 clones, 82% of them singletons. The material sequenced was CD8+ T cells sorted from blood (inferred from file names), taken from a patient given nivolumab and ipilimumab in sequence. These receptors all stem from a human donor with melanoma. The CDR3 runs from the conserved cysteine through the conserved F or W. Each record gives: clone size, D gene, V gene, J gene, CDR3 DNA, CDR3 protein. D genes are given only for firm matches. Clone size, where shown, is once, few, many, or a class for clones that have expanded.

>.|TRBD1|TRBV4-3|TRBJ2-5
TGCGCCAGCAGCGATTACCGGGACAGGGGGGTGGCCCAGTACTTC
CASSDYRDRGVAQYF
>few|.|TRBV14|TRBJ2-7
TGTGCCAGCAGCCAAGATACAGGGTTGCCCTACGAGCAGTACTTC
CASSQDTGLPYEQYF
>.|.|TRBV27|TRBJ2-2
TGTGCCAGCAGTCTCCTGGGGGGCGGGGAGCTGTTTTTT
CASSLLGGGELFF
>.|.|TRBV2|TRBJ1-1
TGTGCCAGCAGCCAGGACAGATCGAACACTGAAGCTTTCTTT
CASSQDRSNTEAFF
>.|.|TRBV5-4|TRBJ2-1
TGTGCCAGCAGCTTATTCCAGATTAATGAGCAGTTCTTC
CASSLFQINEQFF
>.|TRBD2|TRBV6-4|TRBJ2-1
TGTGCCAGCAGTAAGCGGGAGAGCCCCTACAATGAGCAGTTCTTC
CASSKRESPYNEQFF
>.|.|TRBV5-6|TRBJ1-2
TGTGCCAGCAGCTTGGCCCCGGCAGGGCCGGCCTATGGCTACACCTTC
CASSLAPAGPAYGYTF
>.|.|TRBV5-6|TRBJ1-2
TGTGCCAGCAGCTCAGGGTGGTATGGCTACACCTTC
CASSSGWYGYTF
>.|.|TRBV11-2|TRBJ1-1
TGTGCCAGCAACCAAAACGCGGGGCTGAACACTGAAGCTTTCTTT
CASNQNAGLNTEAFF
>.|.|TRBV7-9|TRBJ1-1
TGTGCCAGCAGCTCTCCTCCATACTACCCCAACACTGAAGCTTTCTTT
CASSSPPYYPNTEAFF
>.|.|TRBV7-9|TRBJ2-7
TGTGCCAGCAGCTCCAGGGGCAGGCAGAGCTACGAGCAGTACTTC
CASSSRGRQSYEQYF
>few|.|TRBV5-4|TRBJ1-6
TGTGCCAGCAGCGTCCTGGAGGTGTATAATTCACCCCTCCACTTT
CASSVLEVYNSPLHF
>.|.|TRBV2|TRBJ1-1
TGTGCCAGCAGTGAAGCGCGAATGGGGGCACGGAACACTGAAGCTTTCTTT
CASSEARMGARNTEAFF
>.|.|TRBV28|TRBJ1-1
TGTGCCAGCAGCGGAACAGGGCTTCTAGGCACTGAAGCTTTCTTT
CASSGTGLLGTEAFF
>.|.|TRBV6-1|TRBJ2-7
TGTGCCAGCAGGGTCGGTGGAGCTTCCTACGAGCAGTACTTC
CASRVGGASYEQYF
>.|TRBD2|TRBV7-9|TRBJ2-7
TGTGTCAGCAGCTCCTCCACTAGCGGGGCCTTCCACGAGCAGTACTTC
CVSSSSTSGAFHEQYF